The 26 T cell receptor beta chains below come from one sample, sequenced in a study of T cells in Graves' hyperthyroidism and ophthalmopathy. Authors of the study amplified TCR beta CDR3 regions from RNA transcripts. The TCR CDR3 first-round RT-PCR relied on the HTBI primer set. Via MiXCR, TCRdb re-called the multiplex PCR reads, giving one row per CDR3 protein. The sample yields under 650,000 distinct CDR3 sequences, 16% seen once. Sequenced input: blood. The source of these receptors is a woman in her twenties or thirties with Graves' hyperthyroidism.

This clonotype showed up many times. The chain links TRBV6-1 to TRBJ2-2, with D hard to call. The length of the CDR3 is 15 residues. V lost 3 bases and J 3 bases, leaving 11 bases between the germline ends. Germline CDR1 and CDR2: MNHNS and SASEGT. The CDR3 DNA reads TGTGCCAGCAGTGATAGGGTTATGGACACCGGGGAGCTGTTTTTT. Its translation is CASSDRVMDTGELFF.

This clonotype was counted a few times. The V and J genes are TRBV4-1 and TRBJ2-1, with 13 nucleotides matching TRBD2. V gave up 4 bases and J gave up 8 bases; unmatched junction bases: 14. This CDR3 spans 18 amino acids. In germline, CDR1 is MGHRA, CDR2 YSYEKL. The CDR3 protein is CASSPDLTTSGRADEQFF. In nucleotides, the CDR3 is TGCGCCAGCAGCCCCGATTTGACAACTAGCGGGAGGGCCGATGAGCAGTTCTTC.

There are a few counts of this clonotype. This sequence joins TRBV10-3 and TRBJ2-2, with D perhaps matching TRBD2 (6 bases). Germline CDR1 and CDR2: ENHRY and SYGVKD. The germline V and J ends were trimmed by 6 bases and 8 bases, with 13 bases remaining between them. The CDR3 totals 13 residues. CDR3 protein: CAIRGLSAGELFF. Written as DNA, the CDR3 is TGTGCCATCAGGGGACTTTCCGCGGGGGAGCTGTTTTTT.

This clonotype has just a few counts. This chain links TRBV29-1 with TRBJ1-2; no reliable D call. This CDR3 contains 12 residues. Germline-derived CDR1 and CDR2 are SQVTM and ANQGSEA. V lost 0 bases, J lost 8 bases, and 10 bases lay in between. The CDR3, as DNA: TGCAGCGTTGAAGAGACCCTCGGAGGCTACACCTTC. This gives the protein CSVEETLGGYTF.

At least ten counts were recorded for this clonotype. J is TRBJ1-1 and V is TRBV11-2; no reliable D call. V lost 1 base and J lost 4, with 13 bases in between. CDR3 length equals 15 residues. Germline V gene sequence: CDR1 SGHAT, CDR2 FQNNGV. CDR3 DNA sequence: TGTGCCAGCAGCTTAGTTACTTGGGGAGGCACTGAAGCTTTCTTT. It specifies CASSLVTWGGTEAFF. Filled out from reference TRBV11-2 and TRBJ1-1, the complete variable domain reads EAGVAQSPRYKIIEKRQSVAFWCNPISGHATLYWYQQILGQGPKLLIQFQNNGVVDDSQLPKDRFSAERLKGVDSTLKIQPAKLEDSAVYLCASSLVTWGGTEAFFGQGTRLTVV.

This clonotype was observed many times. The chain links TRBV10-3 to TRBJ1-1; perhaps TRBD1 as D (5 bases). The CDR3 is 14 amino acids. V dropped 6 bases and J dropped 5 bases, with 16 bases sitting between them. Germline loops: CDR1 ENHRY, CDR2 SYGVKD. The CDR3 nucleotides are TGTGCCATCAGGGATGAGGGGCCAAGGACTGAAGCTTTCTTT. Amino acids: CAIRDEGPRTEAFF.

This clonotype was observed a handful of times. V gene TRBV4-1 combines with J gene TRBJ1-5; D remains unclear. Germline lookup yields CDR1 MGHRA and CDR2 YSYEKL. The CDR3 runs to 15 residues. V was clipped by 1 base and J by 7 bases, with 14 bases between them. The CDR3 loop is CASSQAGLGGQPQHF. The CDR3, as DNA: TGCGCCAGCAGCCAAGCAGGTCTGGGTGGGCAGCCCCAGCATTTT.

This clonotype was found many times. The V gene is TRBV7-2, the J gene TRBJ2-1, with TRBD1 as a possible D gene (5 bases). Germline CDR1 is SGHTA and CDR2 is FQGNSA. The CDR3 is 13 amino acids. Trimming pared 2 bases from V and 8 bases from J, leaving 10 bases between. CDR3 amino acids: CASSLYQGDEQFF. The CDR3 DNA is TGTGCCAGCAGCTTATATCAGGGCGATGAGCAGTTCTTC.

Regarding this clonotype: A read error is possible here, since a much larger clone lies one base away. This chain connects TRBV6-1 to TRBJ2-7; 10 bases align to TRBD2. Germline V gives CDR1 MNHNS, CDR2 SASEGT. The CDR3 runs to 15 residues. The CDR3 region is CASRRAGGSSYEQHF. CDR3 nucleotide sequence: TGTGCCAGCAGACGAGCGGGAGGGTCCTCCTACGAGCAGCACTTC.

This clonotype was seen repeatedly, ten times or more. V usage is TRBV20-1 and J usage is TRBJ2-3; 7 positions agree with TRBD2. Germline CDR1 and CDR2: DFQATT and SNEGSKA (reference sequence). Trimming at V came to 8 bases and at J to 0 bases, leaving 11 bases not matched to a gene. The CDR3 consists of 15 residues. CDR3 sequence (DNA): TGCAGTACCCGGGTGCGGGAGTATAGCACAGATACGCAGTATTTT. This codes for CSTRVREYSTDTQYF.

This clonotype was seen at least ten times. This rearrangement joins TRBV28 to TRBJ2-7; 7 positions agree with TRBD2. The CDR3 contains 15 residues. V shed 7 bases, J shed 6 bases, and the junction held 15 bases outside the gene matches. CDR1 and CDR2 (germline): MDHEN, SYDVKM. The CDR3 DNA reads as TGTGCCAGCATTACGACCGGGACGGGGGGAGGCGAGCAGTACTTC. Translation: CASITTGTGGGEQYF.

This clonotype was counted ten times or more. The J gene is TRBJ2-7, the V gene TRBV15, with 10 nucleotides matching TRBD2. This CDR3 has 18 residues. With 3 bases clipped from V and 4 bases from J, the junction kept 15 bases outside the gene matches. CDR1 LNHNV and CDR2 YYDKDF come from the germline V gene (reference sequence). The CDR3 bases are TGTGCCACCAGCAGGGCCATGGGACTAGCGATGGAAAATTACGAGCAGTACTTC. Residues: CATSRAMGLAMENYEQYF.

There are a few counts of this clonotype. This sequence joins TRBV29-1 and TRBJ2-2; 7 positions agree with TRBD1. The ends lost 3 bases at V and 4 bases at J; junction bases unmatched: 2. From germline, CDR1 is SQVTM and CDR2 ANQGSEA. This CDR3 is built from 13 residues. CDR3 in DNA: TGCAGCGTTGAGCCAGGGGGCACCGGGGAGCTGTTTTTT. It translates to CSVEPGGTGELFF.

This clonotype has only a few counts. This chain uses TRBV4-1 with TRBJ2-4, with 8 bases aligning to TRBD1. This CDR3 region has 14 residues. Germline V lookup: CDR1 MGHRA, CDR2 YSYEKL. V lost 2 bases, J lost 8 bases, and 5 bases stayed unmatched. CDR3 in amino acids: CASSQPTGVYIQYF. In nucleotides, the CDR3 is TGCGCCAGCAGCCAACCGACAGGGGTCTACATTCAGTACTTC.

There are a few counts of this clonotype. The chain is built from TRBV6-6 and TRBJ1-6; TRBD1 agrees at 7 bases. Germline CDR1 and CDR2: MNHNY and SVGAGI (reference sequence). The V and J ends lost 2 bases and 7 bases, in that order; junction bases with no gene match: 5. This CDR3 contains 15 residues. CDR3 loop: CASSYTGQENSPLHF. In DNA form, the CDR3 reads TGTGCCAGCAGTTACACCGGACAGGAAAATTCACCCCTCCACTTT.

With respect to this clonotype: A single base separates this from a much larger clone, so it may be a read error. V is TRBV28 and J is TRBJ2-7; the D is unclear. V shed 6 bases and J shed 2 bases, with 14 bases lying between them. The germline V gene has CDR1 MDHEN and CDR2 SYDVKM. This CDR3 region has 14 residues. CDR3 residues: CASRPTNPPYEQYF. CDR3 nucleotides: TGTGCCAGCAGGCCGACCAATCCTCCCTACGAGCAGTACTTC.

The sample holds many counts of this clonotype. The genes are TRBV7-2 and TRBJ2-5, with D unresolved. Trimming cost V 1 base and J 4 bases, with 13 bases left between them. The CDR3 spans 15 residues. The germline CDR1 and CDR2 sequences are SGHTA and FQGNSA. CDR3 amino acids: CASSLGSVVAETQYF. As DNA, the CDR3 is TGTGCCAGCAGCTTAGGGTCTGTCGTCGCAGAGACCCAGTACTTC.

This clonotype has a handful of counts. The chain combines TRBV12-3 or TRBV12-4 with TRBJ2-5; 7 nucleotides agree with TRBD1. V dropped 5 bases and J dropped 4; count of bases not matched to a gene: 13. The CDR3 loop spans 16 amino acids. CDR3 DNA sequence: TGTGCCAGCAGTCGAGGCCACCGGACAGGCCGAGAGACCCAGTACTTC. It encodes CASSRGHRTGRETQYF.

This chain joins TRBV5-4 and TRBJ2-1; 13 bases align to TRBD2. This CDR3 is 17 amino acids long. V lost 4 bases to trimming and J lost 10 bases; unmatched junction nucleotides: 14. Per germline, CDR1 SGHNT and CDR2 YYREEE (reference sequence). CDR3 in DNA: TGTGCCAGCAGCGCGAAAACTAGACTAGCGGGAGGAGGGGAGCAGTTCTTC. This translates into CASSAKTRLAGGGEQFF.

The rearrangement joins TRBV7-2 to TRBJ2-5; 7 positions match TRBD2. The CDR3 totals 15 residues. Germline V lookup: CDR1 SGHTA, CDR2 FQGNSA. Trimming removed 1 base from V and 3 bases from J; junction bases left unmatched: 5. In DNA, the CDR3 is TGTGCCAGCAGCTTAGGGACTAGTTGGGAAGAGACCCAGTACTTC. Translating it yields CASSLGTSWEETQYF.

This clonotype has ten or more counts. This may stem from a read error, because a much larger clone lies one nucleotide away. The rearrangement uses TRBV2 and TRBJ2-3; tentatively, D is TRBD1 or TRBD2 (5 bases each). V was shortened by 6 bases and J by 2 bases, with 6 bases between the two germline ends. CDR1 is SNHLY and CDR2 is FYNNEI in the germline V gene. The CDR3 is made up of 12 amino acids. This chain's CDR3 is CASRGDTDTQYF. The CDR3 DNA sequence: TGTGCCAGCAGGGGGGACACAGATACGCAGTATTTT.

This clonotype was observed many times. The genes are TRBV20-1 and TRBJ2-7, with 14 positions matching TRBD2. The CDR3 extends over 15 amino acids. CDR1 and CDR2 (germline): DFQATT, SNEGSKA (reference sequence). CDR3 loop: CSSRQGTSGSGEQYF. The DNA for the CDR3 is TGCAGCTCAAGGCAAGGGACTAGCGGGAGTGGTGAGCAGTACTTC.

The rearrangement joins TRBV5-1 to TRBJ2-7, with 8 bases aligning to TRBD2. Germline V gene sequence: CDR1 SGHRS, CDR2 YFSETQ. The V gene end was trimmed by 0 bases and the J gene end by 4 bases; junction bases not matched to a gene: 9. The CDR3 extends over 16 amino acids. The DNA for the CDR3 is TGCGCCAGCAGCTTGGTTGTCTTAGCGGGAAGGTACGAGCAGTACTTC. As protein: CASSLVVLAGRYEQYF.

The V and J genes are TRBV5-8 and TRBJ2-7; D call uncertain. V lost 2 bases and J lost 0, with 9 bases in between. The CDR3 length is 14 residues. Germline V CDR1 and CDR2: SGHTS, YDEGEE. CDR3 sequence: CASSFNTFSYEQYF. DNA of the CDR3: TGTGCCAGCAGCTTCAACACCTTCTCCTACGAGCAGTACTTC.

At least ten counts were recorded for this clonotype. The CDR3 sequence: CASSLQPGRTGNEQFF. CDR3 nucleotide sequence: TGTGCCAGCAGTTTACAGCCGGGCCGCACGGGCAATGAGCAGTTCTTC. V usage is TRBV28 and J usage is TRBJ2-1, with D hard to call. The V gene lost 2 bases and the J gene lost 6 bases, with 17 bases spanning the gap. The germline V gene has CDR1 MDHEN and CDR2 SYDVKM. CDR3 length: 16 amino acids.

V gene TRBV19 combines with J gene TRBJ2-7, with 10 bases matching TRBD1. CDR1 and CDR2 (germline): LNHDA, SQIVND (reference sequence). The CDR3 runs 15 residues. V lost 3 bases, J lost 6 bases, and 8 bases stayed unmatched. CDR3 region: CASSMTGGLLGEQYF. In nucleotides, the CDR3 is TGTGCCAGTAGTATGACAGGGGGCCTTCTCGGCGAGCAGTACTTC.